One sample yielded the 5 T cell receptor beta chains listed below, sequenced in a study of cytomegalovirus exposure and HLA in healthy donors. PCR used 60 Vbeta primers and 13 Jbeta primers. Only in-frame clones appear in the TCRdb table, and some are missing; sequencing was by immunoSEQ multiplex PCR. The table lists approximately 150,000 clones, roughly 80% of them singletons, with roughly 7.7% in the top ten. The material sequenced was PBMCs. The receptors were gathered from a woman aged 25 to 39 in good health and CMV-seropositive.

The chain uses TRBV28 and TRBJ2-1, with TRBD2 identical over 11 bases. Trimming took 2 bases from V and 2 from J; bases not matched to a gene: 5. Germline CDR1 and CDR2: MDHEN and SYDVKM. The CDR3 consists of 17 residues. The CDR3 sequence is CASSLISGGATYNEQFF. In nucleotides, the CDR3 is TGTGCCAGCAGTTTAATTAGCGGGGGGGCCACCTACAATGAGCAGTTCTTC.

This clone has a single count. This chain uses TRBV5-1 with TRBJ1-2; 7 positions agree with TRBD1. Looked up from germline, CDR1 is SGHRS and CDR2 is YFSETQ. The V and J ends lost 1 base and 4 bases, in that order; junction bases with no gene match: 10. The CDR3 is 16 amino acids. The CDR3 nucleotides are TGCGCCAGCAGCTTGTTCGAAGGGGGCGTCACCTATGGCTACACCTTC. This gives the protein CASSLFEGGVTYGYTF.

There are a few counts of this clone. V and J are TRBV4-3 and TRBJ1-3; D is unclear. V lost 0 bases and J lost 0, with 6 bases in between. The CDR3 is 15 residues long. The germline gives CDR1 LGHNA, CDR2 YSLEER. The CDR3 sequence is CASSQDGTSGNTIYF. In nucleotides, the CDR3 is TGCGCCAGCAGCCAAGATGGCACCTCTGGAAACACCATATATTTT.

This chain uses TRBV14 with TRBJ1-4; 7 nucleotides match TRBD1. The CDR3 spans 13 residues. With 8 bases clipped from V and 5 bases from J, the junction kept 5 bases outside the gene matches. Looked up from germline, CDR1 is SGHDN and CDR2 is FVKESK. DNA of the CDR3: TGTGCCAGCGCACAGGGGATGAATGAAAAACTGTTTTTT. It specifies CASAQGMNEKLFF.

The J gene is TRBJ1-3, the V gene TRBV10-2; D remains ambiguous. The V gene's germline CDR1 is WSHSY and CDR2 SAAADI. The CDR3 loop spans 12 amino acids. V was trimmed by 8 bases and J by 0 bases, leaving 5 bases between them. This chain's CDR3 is CASGGSGNTIYF. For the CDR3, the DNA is TGCGCCAGCGGAGGCTCTGGAAACACCATATATTTT.